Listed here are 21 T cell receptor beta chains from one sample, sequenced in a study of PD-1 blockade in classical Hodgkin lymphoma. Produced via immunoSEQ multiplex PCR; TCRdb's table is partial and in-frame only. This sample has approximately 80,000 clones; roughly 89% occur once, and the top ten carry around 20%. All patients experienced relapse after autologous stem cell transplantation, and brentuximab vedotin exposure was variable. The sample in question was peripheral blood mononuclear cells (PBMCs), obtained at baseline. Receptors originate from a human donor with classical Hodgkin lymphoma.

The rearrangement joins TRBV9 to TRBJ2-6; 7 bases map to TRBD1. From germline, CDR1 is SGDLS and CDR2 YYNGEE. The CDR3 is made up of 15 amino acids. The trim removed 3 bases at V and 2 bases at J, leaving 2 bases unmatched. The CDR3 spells CASSADRAGANVLTF. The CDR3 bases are TGTGCCAGCAGCGCCGACAGGGCTGGGGCCAACGTCCTGACTTTC. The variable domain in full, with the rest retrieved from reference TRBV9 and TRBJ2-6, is DSGVTQTPKHLITATGQRVTLRCSPRSGDLSVYWYQQSLDQGLQFLIQYYNGEERAKGNILERFSAQQFPDLHSELNLSSLELGDSALYFCASSADRAGANVLTFGAGSRLTVL.

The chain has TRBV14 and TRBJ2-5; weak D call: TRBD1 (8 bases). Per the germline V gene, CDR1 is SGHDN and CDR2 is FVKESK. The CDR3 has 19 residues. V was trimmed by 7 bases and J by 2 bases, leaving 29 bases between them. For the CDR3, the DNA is TGTGCCAGCACCCCAGCGGGGCAGGGGGCTGTGCCTTTTCAAGAGACCCAGTACTTC. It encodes CASTPAGQGAVPFQETQYF.

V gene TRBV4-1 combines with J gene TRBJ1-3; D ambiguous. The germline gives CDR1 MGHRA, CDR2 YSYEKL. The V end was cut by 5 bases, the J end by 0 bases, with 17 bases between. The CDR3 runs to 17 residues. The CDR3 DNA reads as TGCGCCAGCAGCAAAAGAATATTGAGTGACTCTGGAAACACCATATATTTT. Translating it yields CASSKRILSDSGNTIYF.

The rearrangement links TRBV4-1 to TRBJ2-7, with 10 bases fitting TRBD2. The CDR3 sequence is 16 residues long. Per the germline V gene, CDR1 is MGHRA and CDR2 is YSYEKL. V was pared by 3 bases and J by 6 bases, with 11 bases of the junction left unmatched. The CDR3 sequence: CASSHSRGLAGVEQYF. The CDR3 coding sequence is TGCGCCAGCAGCCACTCCAGAGGGCTAGCGGGAGTCGAGCAGTACTTC.

The CDR3 DNA reads as TGCGCCAGCAGTGAAGAGGTTGCAACTAATGAAAAACTGTTTTTT. It codes for CASSEEVATNEKLFF. The V gene is TRBV10-2, the J gene TRBJ1-4; D ambiguous. V lost 3 bases, J lost 0 bases, and 8 bases lay in between. The CDR3 has 15 residues. Germline V lookup: CDR1 WSHSY, CDR2 SAAADI.

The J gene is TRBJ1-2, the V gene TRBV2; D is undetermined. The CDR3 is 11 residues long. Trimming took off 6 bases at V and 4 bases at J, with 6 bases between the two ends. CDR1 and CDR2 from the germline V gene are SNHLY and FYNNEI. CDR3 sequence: CASRRVYGYTF. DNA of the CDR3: TGTGCCAGCAGGAGGGTCTATGGCTACACCTTC.

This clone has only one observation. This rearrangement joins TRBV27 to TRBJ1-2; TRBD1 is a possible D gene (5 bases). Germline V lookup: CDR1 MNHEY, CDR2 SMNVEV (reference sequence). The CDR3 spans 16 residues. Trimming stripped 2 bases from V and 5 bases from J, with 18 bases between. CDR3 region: CASSLLGGDSFYGYTF. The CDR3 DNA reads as TGTGCCAGCAGTTTACTTGGTGGGGACTCCTTTTATGGCTACACCTTC.

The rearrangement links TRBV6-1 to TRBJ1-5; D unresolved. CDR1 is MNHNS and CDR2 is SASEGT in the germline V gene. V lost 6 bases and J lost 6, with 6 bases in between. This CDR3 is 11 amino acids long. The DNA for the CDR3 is TGTGCCAGCAGGCGGGGTCAGCCCCAGCATTTT. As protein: CASRRGQPQHF.

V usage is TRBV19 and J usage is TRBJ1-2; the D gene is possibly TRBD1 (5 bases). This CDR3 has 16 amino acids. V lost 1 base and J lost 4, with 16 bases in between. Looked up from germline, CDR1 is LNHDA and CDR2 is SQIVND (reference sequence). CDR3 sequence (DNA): TGTGCCAGTAGTATAGCTCGGGGCGGGGGTTCCTATGGCTACACCTTC. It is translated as CASSIARGGGSYGYTF.

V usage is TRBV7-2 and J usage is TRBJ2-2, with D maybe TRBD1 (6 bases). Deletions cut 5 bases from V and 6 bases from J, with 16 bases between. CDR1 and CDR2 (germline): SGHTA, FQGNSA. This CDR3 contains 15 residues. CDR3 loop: CASSPGGRVAGELFF. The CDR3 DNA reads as TGTGCCAGCAGCCCTGGGGGCAGGGTCGCCGGGGAGCTGTTTTTT.

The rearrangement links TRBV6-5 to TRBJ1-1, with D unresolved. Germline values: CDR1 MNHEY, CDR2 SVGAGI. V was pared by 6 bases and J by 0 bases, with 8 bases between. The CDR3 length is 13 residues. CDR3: CASRGGMNTEAFF. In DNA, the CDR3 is TGTGCCAGCAGAGGCGGTATGAACACTGAAGCTTTCTTT.

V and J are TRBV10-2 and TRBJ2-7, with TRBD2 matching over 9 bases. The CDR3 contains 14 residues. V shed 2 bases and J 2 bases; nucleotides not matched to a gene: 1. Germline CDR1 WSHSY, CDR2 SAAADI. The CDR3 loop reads CASSESGRTYEQYF. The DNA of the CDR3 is TGCGCCAGCAGTGAGAGCGGGAGGACCTACGAGCAGTACTTC.

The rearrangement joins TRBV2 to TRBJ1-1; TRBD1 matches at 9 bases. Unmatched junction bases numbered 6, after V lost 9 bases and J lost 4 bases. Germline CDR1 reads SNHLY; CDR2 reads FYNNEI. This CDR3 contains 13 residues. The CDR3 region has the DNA TGTGCCAGTAAACGGGACAGGGCCACTGAAGCTTTCTTT. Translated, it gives CASKRDRATEAFF.

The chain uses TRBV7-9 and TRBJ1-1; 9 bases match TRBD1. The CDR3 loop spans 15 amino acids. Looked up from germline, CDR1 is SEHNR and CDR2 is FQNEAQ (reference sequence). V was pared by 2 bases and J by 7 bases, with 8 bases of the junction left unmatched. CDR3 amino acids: CASSLTLGQGNEAFF. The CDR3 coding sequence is TGTGCCAGCAGCTTAACTTTGGGACAGGGCAATGAAGCTTTCTTT. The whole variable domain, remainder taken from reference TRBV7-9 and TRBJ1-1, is DTGVSQNPRHKITKRGQNVTFRCDPISEHNRLYWYRQTLGQGPEFLTYFQNEAQLEKSRLLSDRFSAERPKGSFSTLEIQRTEQGDSAMYLCASSLTLGQGNEAFFGQGTRLTVV.

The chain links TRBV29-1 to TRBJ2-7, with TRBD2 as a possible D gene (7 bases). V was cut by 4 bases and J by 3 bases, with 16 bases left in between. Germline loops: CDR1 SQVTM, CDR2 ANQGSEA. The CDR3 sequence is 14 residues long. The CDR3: CSVGEGGYFYEQYF. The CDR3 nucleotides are TGCAGCGTTGGGGAGGGGGGGTATTTCTACGAGCAGTACTTC.

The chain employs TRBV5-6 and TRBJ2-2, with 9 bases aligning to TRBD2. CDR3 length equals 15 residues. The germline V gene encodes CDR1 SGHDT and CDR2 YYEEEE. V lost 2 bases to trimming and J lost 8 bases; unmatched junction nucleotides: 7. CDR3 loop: CASSLAGGHSGELFF. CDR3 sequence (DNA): TGTGCCAGCAGCTTAGCGGGAGGACATTCGGGGGAGCTGTTTTTT.

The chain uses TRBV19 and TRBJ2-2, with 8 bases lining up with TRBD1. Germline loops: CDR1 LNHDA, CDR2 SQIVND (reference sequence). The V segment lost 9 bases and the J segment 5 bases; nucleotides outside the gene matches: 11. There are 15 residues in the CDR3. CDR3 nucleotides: TGTGCCAGCACACACGACAGGGGTGCTACCGGGGAGCTGTTTTTT. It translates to CASTHDRGATGELFF.

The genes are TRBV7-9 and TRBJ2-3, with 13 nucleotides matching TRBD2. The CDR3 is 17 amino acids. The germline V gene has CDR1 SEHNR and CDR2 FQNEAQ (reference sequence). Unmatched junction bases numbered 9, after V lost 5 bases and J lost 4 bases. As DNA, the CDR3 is TGTGCCAGCAGCCCCCGACTAGCGGGAGGTCCCGCAGATACGCAGTATTTT. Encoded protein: CASSPRLAGGPADTQYF.

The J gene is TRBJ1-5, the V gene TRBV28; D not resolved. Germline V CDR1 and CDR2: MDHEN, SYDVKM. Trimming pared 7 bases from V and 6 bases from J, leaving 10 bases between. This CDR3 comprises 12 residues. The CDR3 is CASTPVGQPQHF. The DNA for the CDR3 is TGTGCCAGCACCCCAGTAGGTCAGCCCCAGCATTTT.

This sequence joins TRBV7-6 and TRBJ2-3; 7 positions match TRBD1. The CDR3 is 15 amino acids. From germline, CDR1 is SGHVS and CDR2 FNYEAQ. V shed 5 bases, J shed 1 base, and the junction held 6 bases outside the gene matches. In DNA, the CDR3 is TGTGCCAGCAGCAGCCGGGACAGCCGCACAGATACGCAGTATTTT. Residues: CASSSRDSRTDTQYF. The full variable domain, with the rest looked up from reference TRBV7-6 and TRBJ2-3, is GAGVSQSPRYKVTKRGQDVALRCDPISGHVSLYWYRQALGQGPEFLTYFNYEAQQDKSGLPNDRFSAERPEGSISTLTIQRTEQRDSAMYRCASSSRDSRTDTQYFGPGTRLTVL.

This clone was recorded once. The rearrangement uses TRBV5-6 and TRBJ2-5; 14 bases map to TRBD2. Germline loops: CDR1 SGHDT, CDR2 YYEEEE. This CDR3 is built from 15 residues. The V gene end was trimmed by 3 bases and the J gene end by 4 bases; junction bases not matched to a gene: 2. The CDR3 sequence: CASSWGTSGGETQYF. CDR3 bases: TGTGCCAGCAGCTGGGGGACTAGCGGGGGAGAGACCCAGTACTTC.